The 4 T cell receptor beta chains presented below share a single source sample, sequenced in a study of blood T cells in healthy people across ages (dated by TCRdb to between 2015 and 2017). Libraries were prepared through 5' RACE. TCRdb records Illumina HiSeq 2500 as the sequencer. A second about 6 to 11 cycle PCR used a sample-barcoded 5' primer and a J-beta primer mix. The public reads were reprocessed in TCRdb via fastp at Q25 and MiXCR, keeping in-frame beta chains. Each CDR3 protein appears once, grouped with its most common genes and DNA. A total of more than 1.4 million distinct CDR3 sequences appear in this sample, 42% of them only once. Together, the top ten hold roughly 7.9% of the sample. The sample taken for sequencing was blood. The receptors come from a woman aged 18-29 years in good health.

The V call is TRBV6-1, the J call TRBJ2-6; 7 positions agree with TRBD1. V gave up 6 bases and J gave up 0 bases; unmatched junction bases: 8. Germline V gives CDR1 MNHNS, CDR2 SASEGT. CDR3 length: 17 residues. The CDR3: CASRAQGYYSGANVLTF. CDR3 sequence (DNA): TGTGCCAGCAGGGCACAGGGGTATTACTCTGGGGCCAACGTCCTGACTTTC.

This clonotype was picked up one time. V and J are TRBV7-9 and TRBJ2-2; TRBD2 matches 16 bases. Germline V gene data show CDR1 as SEHNR and CDR2 as FQNEAQ (reference sequence). The CDR3 totals 20 residues. V shed 5 bases, J shed 3 bases, and the junction held 12 bases outside the gene matches. Here the CDR3 DNA reads TGTGCCAGCAGCCCATTCCCGGGACTAGCGGGAGGGCCGTACACCGGGGAGCTGTTTTTT. Its translation: CASSPFPGLAGGPYTGELFF.

This sequence joins TRBV5-4 and TRBJ2-2, with D perhaps TRBD1 (6 bases). The CDR3 extends over 15 amino acids. CDR1 is SGHNT and CDR2 is YYREEE in the germline V gene (reference sequence). V was shortened by 3 bases and J by 2 bases, with 11 bases between the two germline ends. The CDR3 here is CASSSTDSNTGELFF. CDR3 nucleotide sequence: TGTGCCAGCAGCTCCACGGACAGCAACACCGGGGAGCTGTTTTTT.

The rearrangement links TRBV27 to TRBJ2-7; D is perhaps TRBD2 (6 bases). The CDR3 consists of 16 residues. The germline V gene has CDR1 MNHEY and CDR2 SMNVEV (reference sequence). V lost 6 bases to trimming and J lost 4 bases, with 22 bases between them. The CDR3 reads CASSRYSGGLAYEQYF. The CDR3 DNA is TGTGCCAGCAGCCGATACTCCGGGGGATTAGCTTACGAGCAGTACTTC.